The rows below give T cell receptor beta chains drawn from one sample of a study of T cells in Graves' hyperthyroidism and ophthalmopathy. One entry per CDR3 protein results from TCRdb running MiXCR on the multiplex PCR reads. The sample has about 640,000 distinct CDR3 sequences; 20% to 25% are singletons. Material for sequencing was blood. The receptors stem from a man younger than 40 with Graves' ophthalmopathy. Both conserved end residues are part of each CDR3. A D gene is named only where the DNA matches it firmly. Part of the rows lack a size; the others show once, few, many or a class for expanded clones.

>.|TRBJ2-3|TRBV19|.
CASSTAGTSTDTQYF
TGTGCCAGTAGTACTGCTGGAACTAGCACAGATACGCAGTATTTT
>.|TRBJ1-2|TRBV28|.
CASSSRGHFYGYTF
TGTGCCAGCAGTTCCCGAGGACACTTCTATGGCTACACCTTC
>TRBD1|TRBJ1-5|TRBV6-5|.
CASSYGTGLNQPQHF
TGTGCCAGCAGTTACGGGACAGGCCTCAATCAGCCCCAGCATTTT
>TRBD1|TRBJ1-4|TRBV20-1|.
CSARSSGTVNEKLFF
TGCAGTGCTAGATCTTCCGGGACAGTTAATGAAAAACTGTTTTTT
>.|TRBJ1-1|TRBV13|.
CASSPRTMNNEAFF
TGTGCCAGCAGCCCCCGGACCATGAACAATGAAGCTTTCTTT
>.|TRBJ2-1|TRBV6-1|.
CASSRFGETCNEQFF
TGTGCCAGCAGTCGGTTCGGAGAAACCTGCAATGAGCAGTTCTTC
>.|TRBJ2-5|TRBV11-3|.
CASSSDIYQETQYF
TGTGCCAGCAGTTCGGACATCTACCAAGAGACCCAGTACTTC
>TRBD2|TRBJ2-2|TRBV7-9|few
CASSLPPMEVAGGDTGELFF
TGTGCCAGCAGCTTACCGCCCATGGAGGTAGCGGGAGGGGACACCGGGGAGCTGTTTTTT
>TRBD1|TRBJ2-6|TRBV24-1|.
CATSRTGRSGANVLTF
TGTGCCACCAGTCGGACAGGACGCTCTGGGGCCAACGTCCTGACTTTC
>.|TRBJ2-7|TRBV4-1|.
CASSQDLGPLYEQYF
TGCGCCAGCAGCCAAGATTTGGGACCACTCTACGAGCAGTACTTC
>TRBD1|TRBJ1-2|TRBV12-3/TRBV12-4|.
CASSWGQQLSLNNYGYTF
TGTGCCAGCAGTTGGGGACAGCAGCTTTCCCTAAATAACTATGGCTACACCTTC
>.|TRBJ2-3|TRBV7-3|few
CASSLTGGVTDTQYF
TGTGCCAGCAGCTTAACAGGGGGAGTAACAGATACGCAGTATTTT
>TRBD1|TRBJ1-1|TRBV10-3|.
CAISGTGRNAEAFF
TGTGCCATCAGCGGGACAGGGAGGAACGCTGAAGCTTTCTTT
>.|TRBJ2-7|TRBV30|many
CAWGDGNSYEQYF
TGTGCCTGGGGGGACGGCAACAGCTACGAGCAGTACTTC
>.|TRBJ2-7|TRBV30|.
CAWGPSFGQYF
TGTGCCTGGGGCCCCTCTTTCGGGCAGTACTTC
>TRBD2|TRBJ2-7|TRBV5-5|few
CASSLREGLSGEQYF
TGTGCCAGCAGCCTCCGGGAGGGCCTATCGGGCGAGCAGTACTTC
>.|TRBJ2-7|TRBV4-1|.
CASSQEGALYIEQYF
TGCGCCAGCAGCCAAGAGGGGGCCCTTTACATCGAGCAGTACTTC
>.|TRBJ1-5|TRBV2|many
CASRVASNQPQHF
TGTGCCAGCAGAGTCGCGAGCAATCAGCCCCAGCATTTT
>.|TRBJ2-7|TRBV6-1|.
CASRRSYSESSYEQYF
TGTGCCAGCAGACGGTCTTATTCAGAGAGCTCCTACGAGCAGTACTTC
>.|TRBJ2-5|TRBV13|.
CASSFTPGPQETQYF
TGTGCCAGCAGCTTTACTCCGGGACCACAAGAGACCCAGTACTTC
>.|TRBJ2-7|TRBV6-1|few
CASSEGQGTYEQYF
TGTGCCAGCAGTGAAGGTCAGGGGACCTACGAGCAGTACTTC
>.|TRBJ1-1|TRBV19|.
CASSMSGDTEAFF
TGTGCCAGTAGTATGAGTGGGGACACTGAAGCTTTCTTT
>TRBD1|TRBJ2-7|TRBV5-1|few
CASRGQADQEQYF
TGCGCCAGCAGGGGACAGGCCGACCAAGAGCAGTACTTC
>TRBD1|TRBJ1-3|TRBV28|.
CASRNQGASGNTIYF
TGTGCCAGCAGAAACCAGGGGGCTTCTGGAAACACCATATATTTT
>TRBD2|TRBJ2-7|TRBV7-2|many
CASSFTSGSGEQYF
TGTGCCAGCAGCTTCACTAGCGGTTCGGGGGAGCAGTACTTC
>.|TRBJ2-2|TRBV29-1|few
CSGRDTGELFF
TGCAGCGGCAGGGACACCGGGGAGCTGTTTTTT
>TRBD2|TRBJ2-5|TRBV5-1|few
CASSLAGGLGETQYF
TGCGCCAGCAGCCTAGCGGGAGGGCTCGGGGAGACCCAGTACTTC
>TRBD1|TRBJ2-7|TRBV12-3/TRBV12-4|many
CASSLTGTVNEQYF
TGTGCCAGCAGTTTAACCGGGACAGTCAACGAGCAGTACTTC
>.|TRBJ2-3|TRBV20-1|few
CSATETGDTQYF
TGCAGTGCTACCGAAACTGGGGATACGCAGTATTTT